This TCR beta chain derives from a study of control samples from healthy donors and cancer patients. Germline loops: CDR1 SNHLY, CDR2 FYNNEI. This CDR3 contains 11 residues. The ends were cut back, 5 bases at V and 7 bases at J, with 6 bases in the middle. The repertoire was sequenced with immunoSEQ multiplex PCR; TCRdb's copy has only in-frame clones and lacks some. The sample records more than 70,000 clones, 94% being singletons. The chain recombines TRBV2 with TRBJ2-1, with D unclear. The sequence derives from a woman aged 25-40 years in good health. Input material: blood. The CDR3 sequence: CASSYENEQFF. The DNA for the CDR3 is TGTGCCAGCAGTTACGAGAATGAGCAGTTCTTC.